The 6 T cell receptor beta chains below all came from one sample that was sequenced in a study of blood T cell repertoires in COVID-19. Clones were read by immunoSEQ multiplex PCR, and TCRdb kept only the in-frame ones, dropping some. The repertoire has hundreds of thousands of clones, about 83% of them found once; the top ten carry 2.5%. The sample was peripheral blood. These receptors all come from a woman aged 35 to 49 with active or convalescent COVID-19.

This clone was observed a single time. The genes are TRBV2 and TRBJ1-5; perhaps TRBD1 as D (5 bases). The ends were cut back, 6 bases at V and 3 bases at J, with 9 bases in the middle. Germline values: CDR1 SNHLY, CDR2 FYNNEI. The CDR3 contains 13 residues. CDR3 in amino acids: CASRRQTNQPQHF. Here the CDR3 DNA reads TGTGCCAGCAGGCGACAGACCAATCAGCCCCAGCATTTT. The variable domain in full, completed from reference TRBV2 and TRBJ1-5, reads EPEVTQTPSHQVTQMGQEVILRCVPISNHLYFYWYRQILGQKVEFLVSFYNNEISEKSEIFDDQFSVERPDGSNFTLKIRSTKLEDSAMYFCASRRQTNQPQHFGDGTRLSIL.

CDR3: CASSRQGREGYTF. DNA of the CDR3: TGTGCCAGTAGTAGGCAGGGAAGAGAGGGCTACACCTTC. V gene TRBV19 combines with J gene TRBJ1-2; a weak D match, TRBD1 (5 bases). Germline V gene lookup returns CDR1 LNHDA and CDR2 SQIVND (reference sequence). The ends were cut back, 4 bases at V and 8 bases at J, with 14 bases in the middle. This CDR3 contains 13 residues.

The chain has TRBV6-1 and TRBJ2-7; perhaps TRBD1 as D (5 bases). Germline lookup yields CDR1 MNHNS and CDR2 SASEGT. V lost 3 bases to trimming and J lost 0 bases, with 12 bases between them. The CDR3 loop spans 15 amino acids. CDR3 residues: CASSESTAGSYEQYF. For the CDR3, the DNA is TGTGCCAGCAGTGAGTCGACAGCCGGCTCCTACGAGCAGTACTTC.

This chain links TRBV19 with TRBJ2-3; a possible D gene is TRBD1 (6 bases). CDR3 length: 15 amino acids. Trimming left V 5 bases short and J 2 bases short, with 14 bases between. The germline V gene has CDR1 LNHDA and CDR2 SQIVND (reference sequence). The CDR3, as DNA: TGTGCCAGTAGTCCCCCAAGGGGGTTCACAGATACGCAGTATTTT. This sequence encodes CASSPPRGFTDTQYF.

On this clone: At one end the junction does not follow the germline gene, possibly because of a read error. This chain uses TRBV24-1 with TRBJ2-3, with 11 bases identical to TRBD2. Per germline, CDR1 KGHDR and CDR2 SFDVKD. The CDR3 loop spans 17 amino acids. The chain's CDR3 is CATSGDSGLAVTDTQYF. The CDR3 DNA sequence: TGTGCCACTAGTGGCGACTCGGGACTAGCGGTCACAGATACGCAGTATTTT.

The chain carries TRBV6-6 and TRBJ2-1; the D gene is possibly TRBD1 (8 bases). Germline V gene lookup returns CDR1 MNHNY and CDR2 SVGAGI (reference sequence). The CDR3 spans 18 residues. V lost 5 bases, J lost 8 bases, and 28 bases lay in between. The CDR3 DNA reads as TGTGCCAGCAGTCCTGGACCAGGGGGCGGGAGATACCTCGATGAGCAGTTCTTC. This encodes CASSPGPGGGRYLDEQFF.